What follows is one T cell receptor (beta chain) and its context. The data derive from a study of blood T cell repertoires in COVID-19. The wider study: The United States, Italy and Spain supplied acute and convalescent COVID-19 samples.

V was pared by 3 bases and J by 12 bases, with 19 bases between. The CDR3 has 13 residues. Germline V gene sequence: CDR1 SGHRS, CDR2 YFSETQ. Some clones are missing from TCRdb's copy, which holds only in-frame ones; the method was immunoSEQ multiplex PCR. Of 73,000 or so clones in the sample, more than 80% were seen once. The chain recombines TRBV5-1 with TRBJ2-7, with a possible D match to TRBD1 (6 bases). The sample was peripheral blood. This sequence was found in a man younger than 40 with acute or convalescent COVID-19. The CDR3, as DNA: TGCGCCAGCAGCTCACGGGACACCGAGTGGTTGTACTTC. Its translation: CASSSRDTEWLYF.